This T cell receptor beta chain was retrieved from a study of T cell responses to AZD1222 COVID-19 vaccine. To note about this clone: Its antigen is still unknown. An end of the junction differs from the germline gene, which may be a read error.

General study points: It should be noted that donors were predominantly white British and more often female, and clonal diversity was possibly underestimated. Epitopes outside B.1.351 and B.1.1.7 mutated regions reportedly drew nearly half of spike TCRs. Spike-specific TCR depth and breadth grew after two AZD1222 doses.

Germline V lookup: CDR1 LGHNA, CDR2 YSLEER. This CDR3 comprises 16 residues. The data were produced by immunoSEQ multiplex PCR, yet TCRdb's version contains in-frame clones alone and is incomplete. The sample lists about 220,000 clones; more than 85% were seen once. The source is an adult in good health. V and J are TRBV4-3 and TRBJ1-5, with 7 bases aligning to TRBD1. Sequences were derived from peripheral blood, sampled on day 0 of MenACWY control vaccination. CDR3 in amino acids: CASSKDLTGVGQPQHF. CDR3 nucleotide sequence: TGCGCCAGCAGCAAAGACCTAACAGGGGTCGGGCAGCCCCAGCATTTT.